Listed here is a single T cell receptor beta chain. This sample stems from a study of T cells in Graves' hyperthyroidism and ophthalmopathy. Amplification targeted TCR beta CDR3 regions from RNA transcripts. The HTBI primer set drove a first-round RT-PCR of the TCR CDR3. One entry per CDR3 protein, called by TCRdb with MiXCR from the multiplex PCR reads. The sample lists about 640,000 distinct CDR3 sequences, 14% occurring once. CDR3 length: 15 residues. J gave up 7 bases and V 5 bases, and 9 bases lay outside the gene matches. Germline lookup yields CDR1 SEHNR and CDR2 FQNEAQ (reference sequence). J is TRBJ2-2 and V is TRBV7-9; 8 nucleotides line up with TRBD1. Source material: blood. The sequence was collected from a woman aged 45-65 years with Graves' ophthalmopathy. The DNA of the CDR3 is TGTGCCAGCAGCCCGGACAGGGTGCGCGGCGGGGAGCTGTTTTTT. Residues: CASSPDRVRGGELFF.